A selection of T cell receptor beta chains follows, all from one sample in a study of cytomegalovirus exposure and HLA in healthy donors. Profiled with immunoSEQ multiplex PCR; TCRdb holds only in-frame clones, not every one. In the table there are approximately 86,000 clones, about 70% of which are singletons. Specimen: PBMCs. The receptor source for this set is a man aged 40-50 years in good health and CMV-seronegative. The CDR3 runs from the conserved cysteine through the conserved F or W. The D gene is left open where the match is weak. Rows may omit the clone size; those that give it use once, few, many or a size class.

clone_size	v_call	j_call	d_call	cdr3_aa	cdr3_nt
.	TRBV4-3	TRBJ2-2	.	CASTLRANTGELFF	TGCGCCAGTACCCTGCGGGCCAACACCGGGGAGCTGTTTTTT
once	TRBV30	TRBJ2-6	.	CAWIIQGGGANVLTF	TGTGCCTGGATTATCCAGGGAGGTGGGGCCAACGTCCTGACTTTC
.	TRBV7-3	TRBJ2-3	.	CASSLLSADTQYF	TGTGCCAGCAGCTTACTTTCAGCAGATACGCAGTATTTT
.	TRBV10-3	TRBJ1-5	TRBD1	CATTGQGRQPQHF	TGTGCCACCACGGGACAGGGGCGTCAGCCCCAGCATTTT
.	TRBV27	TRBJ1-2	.	CASSLQGVGGYTF	TGTGCCAGCAGCCTACAGGGAGTAGGTGGCTACACCTTC
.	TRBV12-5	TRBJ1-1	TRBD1	CASGPPTGGTEAFF	TGTGCTAGTGGCCCCCCCACAGGGGGGACTGAAGCTTTCTTT
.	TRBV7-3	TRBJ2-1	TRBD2	CASSRGSSGGASEQFF	TGTGCCAGCAGTCGAGGCTCTAGCGGGGGGGCCAGTGAGCAGTTCTTC
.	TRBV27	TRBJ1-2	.	CASSLSEGAHGYTF	TGTGCCAGCAGTTTATCCGAGGGAGCTCATGGCTACACCTTC
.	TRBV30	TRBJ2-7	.	CAWSEGQGYGYEQYF	TGTGCCTGGAGTGAGGGGCAGGGATACGGCTACGAGCAGTACTTC
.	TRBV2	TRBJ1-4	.	CAGGRATEKLFF	TGTGCCGGAGGGAGGGCAACTGAAAAACTGTTTTTT
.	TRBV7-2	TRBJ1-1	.	CASSLTRENTEAFF	TGTGCCAGCAGTTTAACCCGGGAGAACACTGAAGCTTTCTTT
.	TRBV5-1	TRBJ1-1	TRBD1	CASSADRGRGNTEAFF	TGCGCCAGCAGCGCGGACAGGGGCCGGGGAAACACTGAAGCTTTCTTT
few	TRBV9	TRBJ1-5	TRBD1	CASSPLAGGPYSNQPQHF	TGTGCCAGCAGCCCACTGGCAGGGGGCCCCTATAGCAATCAGCCCCAGCATTTT
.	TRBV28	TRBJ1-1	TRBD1	CASSFDRGRRTEAFF	TGTGCCAGCAGTTTTGACAGGGGGCGAAGGACTGAAGCTTTCTTT
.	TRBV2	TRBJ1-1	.	CASTKIPSGVGITEAFF	TGTGCCAGCACCAAAATTCCCAGCGGGGTAGGGATCACTGAAGCTTTCTTT
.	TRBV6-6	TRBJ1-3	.	CASSYSTASGNTIYF	TGTGCCAGCAGTTACTCGACAGCCTCTGGAAACACCATATATTTT
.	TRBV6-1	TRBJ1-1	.	CASSEVGGRDTEAFF	TGTGCCAGCAGTGAAGTAGGAGGGCGAGACACTGAAGCTTTCTTT
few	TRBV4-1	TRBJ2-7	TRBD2	CASSGLGSGGYEQYF	TGCGCCAGCAGCGGCCTTGGTAGCGGGGGCTACGAGCAGTACTTC
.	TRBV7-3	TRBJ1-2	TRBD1	CASSLRGQGGDNYGYTF	TGTGCCAGCAGCTTAAGGGGACAGGGGGGAGATAACTATGGCTACACCTTC
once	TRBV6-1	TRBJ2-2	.	CASTEREYFTGELFF	TGTGCCAGCACCGAGAGGGAATATTTCACCGGGGAGCTGTTTTTT
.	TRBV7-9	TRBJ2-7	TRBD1	CASSLLDRGHEQYF	TGTGCCAGCAGCTTATTGGACAGGGGTCACGAGCAGTACTTC
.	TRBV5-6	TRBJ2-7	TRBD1	CASSLRTGPKRYEQYF	TGTGCCAGCAGCCTCCGGACAGGACCGAAAAGATACGAGCAGTACTTC
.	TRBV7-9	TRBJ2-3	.	CASSPITDTQYF	TGTGCCAGCAGCCCCATCACAGATACGCAGTATTTT
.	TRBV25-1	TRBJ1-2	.	CASSDSGQFYGYTF	TGTGCCAGCAGTGACTCAGGACAGTTCTATGGCTACACCTTC
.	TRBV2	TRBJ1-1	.	CARTRDGTGTEAFF	TGTGCCAGGACTAGAGACGGGACGGGCACTGAAGCTTTCTTT
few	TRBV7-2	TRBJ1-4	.	CASKQGPNEKLFF	TGTGCCAGCAAACAGGGCCCTAATGAAAAACTGTTTTTT
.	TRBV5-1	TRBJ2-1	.	CASTPISYNEQFF	TGCGCCAGCACCCCCATCTCCTACAATGAGCAGTTCTTC
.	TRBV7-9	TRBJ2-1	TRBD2	CASRSGAGGRYNEQFF	TGTGCCAGCAGATCCGGGGCGGGGGGCCGCTACAATGAGCAGTTCTTC
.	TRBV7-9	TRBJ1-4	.	CASSLIIGSEKLFF	TGTGCCAGCAGCTTAATCATCGGTTCTGAAAAACTGTTTTTT
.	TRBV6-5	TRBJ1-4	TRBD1	CASSRQGRLGEKLFF	TGTGCCAGCAGTCGACAGGGGCGGTTAGGTGAAAAACTGTTTTTT
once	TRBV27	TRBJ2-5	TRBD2	CASRLTGGPQETQYF	TGTGCCAGCAGGTTAACGGGGGGTCCACAAGAGACCCAGTACTTC
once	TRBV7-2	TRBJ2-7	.	CASSLLIGGNYEQYF	TGTGCCAGCAGCTTATTAATTGGGGGGAACTACGAGCAGTACTTC
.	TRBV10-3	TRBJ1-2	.	CAISGGGAYGYTF	TGTGCCATCAGTGGAGGGGGAGCCTATGGCTACACCTTC
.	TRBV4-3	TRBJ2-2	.	CASSQPPRAEDTGELFF	TGCGCCAGCAGCCAGCCGCCGAGGGCGGAAGACACCGGGGAGCTGTTTTTT
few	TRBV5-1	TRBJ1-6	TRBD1	CASSLWDRAGNSPLHF	TGCGCCAGCAGCTTGTGGGACAGGGCGGGTAATTCACCCCTCCACTTT
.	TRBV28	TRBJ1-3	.	CASGRFIGNTIYF	TGTGCCAGCGGGAGGTTTATCGGAAACACCATATATTTT
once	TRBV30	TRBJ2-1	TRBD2	CAWTAGGNYNEQFF	TGTGCCTGGACCGCCGGGGGGAACTACAATGAGCAGTTCTTC
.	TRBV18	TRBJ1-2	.	CASSPSGTYNYGYTF	TGTGCCAGCTCACCATCTGGGACATATAACTATGGCTACACCTTC
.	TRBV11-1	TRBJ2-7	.	CASSLDRQGSYEQYF	TGTGCCAGCAGCTTAGATCGGCAGGGAAGCTACGAGCAGTACTTC
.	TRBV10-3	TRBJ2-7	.	CAISEVSYEQYF	TGTGCCATCAGTGAGGTTAGCTACGAGCAGTACTTC
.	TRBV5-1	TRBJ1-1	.	CASSLVGSMNTEAFF	TGCGCCAGCAGCTTGGTGGGCAGCATGAACACTGAAGCTTTCTTT
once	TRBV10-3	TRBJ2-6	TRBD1	CAIGAGTGGSGANVLTF	TGTGCCATAGGGGCGGGGACAGGGGGCTCTGGGGCCAACGTCCTGACTTTC
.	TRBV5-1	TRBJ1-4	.	CASSEGGQLREKLFF	TGCGCCAGCAGCGAGGGCGGACAGTTGAGGGAAAAACTGTTTTTT
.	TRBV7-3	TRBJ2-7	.	CASSLMPGRYEQYF	TGTGCCAGCAGCTTAATGCCAGGCCGCTACGAGCAGTACTTC